The 26 T cell receptor beta chains below were found in one sample sequenced in a study of blood T cell repertoires in COVID-19 (TCRdb year 2020). Library preparation employed the immunoSEQ multiplex PCR assay. TCRdb took over this immuneACCESS table, retaining in-frame rearrangements with V and J assigned. Such tables are incomplete; in checked studies, under half of the missing clones stem from an unresolved V gene, and the remainder is unexplained. The sample records around 200,000 clones, 85% of which are singletons. The ten most abundant clones make up around a sixth of the sample. Input material: PBMCs or T cells enriched from blood (not recorded which). Every receptor here comes from a man aged 35 to 55 who had recovered from COVID-19.

The chain uses TRBV19 and TRBJ2-3; 7 nucleotides align to TRBD2. Germline trimming cut 1 base from V and 3 bases from J; bases unmatched to any gene: 7. Germline V gives CDR1 LNHDA, CDR2 SQIVND (reference sequence). CDR3 length: 16 residues. CDR3 amino acids: CASSIGGRASTDTQYF. The CDR3 DNA sequence: TGTGCCAGTAGTATAGGGGGGAGGGCCTCTACAGATACGCAGTATTTT.

A word on this clone: The sample has other DNA sequences that encode this CDR3 too. The rearrangement links TRBV28 to TRBJ1-2; D is perhaps TRBD1 (6 bases). Germline loops: CDR1 MDHEN, CDR2 SYDVKM. CDR3 size: 13 residues. Trimming pared 2 bases from V and 2 bases from J, leaving 6 bases between. CDR3 bases: TGTGCCAGCAGTTTAGGACAGAACTATGGCTACACCTTC. This encodes CASSLGQNYGYTF.

This rearrangement joins TRBV3-1 (or the pseudogene TRBV3-2) to TRBJ2-3, with 9 bases fitting TRBD2. The CDR3 sequence is 18 residues long. The V gene end was trimmed by 5 bases and the J gene end by 0 bases; junction bases not matched to a gene: 12. CDR1 and CDR2 (germline): LGHDT, YNNKEL (reference sequence). CDR3 nucleotides: TGTGCCAGCAGCTCTGTTGGACTAGCGCCGACTAGCACAGATACGCAGTATTTT. Translating gives CASSSVGLAPTSTDTQYF.

The chain couples TRBV10-3 to TRBJ2-2; 7 nucleotides agree with TRBD2. This CDR3 region has 16 residues. Germline lookup yields CDR1 ENHRY and CDR2 SYGVKD. Trimming took 2 bases from V and 7 from J; bases not matched to a gene: 10. The CDR3: CAISEMTTSEYGELFF. The CDR3 coding sequence is TGTGCCATCAGTGAGATGACCACTAGCGAGTACGGGGAGCTGTTTTTT.

The CDR3 here is CASSDRDRGSGELFF. The CDR3 coding sequence is TGTGCCAGCAGCGACCGGGACAGGGGATCCGGGGAGCTGTTTTTT. The chain combines TRBV2 with TRBJ2-2, with TRBD1 matching 10 bases. The trim removed 6 bases at V and 6 bases at J, leaving 7 bases unmatched. CDR3 size: 15 residues. Germline CDR1 SNHLY, CDR2 FYNNEI.

The rearrangement uses TRBV19 and TRBJ1-5; D possibly corresponds to TRBD1 (6 bases). Germline V lookup: CDR1 LNHDA, CDR2 SQIVND (reference sequence). CDR3 size: 15 residues. V was trimmed by 2 bases and J by 0 bases, leaving 8 bases between them. DNA for the CDR3: TGTGCCAGTAGTATAAACAGGGATAGCAATCAGCCCCAGCATTTT. It encodes CASSINRDSNQPQHF.

CDR3 protein: CASSPAGVISNQPQHF. The DNA for the CDR3 is TGCGCCAGCAGTCCAGCGGGGGTAATTAGCAATCAGCCCCAGCATTTT. The chain is built from TRBV23-1 and TRBJ1-5, with a possible D match to TRBD1 (5 bases). TRBV23-1 is an ORF; its function is uncertain. The CDR3 is made up of 16 amino acids. V was cut by 4 bases and J by 0 bases, with 13 bases left in between.

This chain connects TRBV27 to TRBJ1-5, with D unresolved. Trimming cost V 5 bases and J 0 bases, with 8 bases left between them. The CDR3 extends over 14 amino acids. CDR1 is MNHEY, CDR2 SMNVEV, per germline (reference sequence). The CDR3 loop is CASSLFYSNQPQHF. The DNA of the CDR3 is TGTGCCAGCAGTCTTTTTTATAGCAATCAGCCCCAGCATTTT.

This clone was seen at least ten times. The chain couples TRBV19 to TRBJ2-2; no clear D gene. Germline assignment: CDR1 LNHDA and CDR2 SQIVND (reference sequence). The CDR3 totals 14 residues. Trimming shortened V by 6 bases and J by 7 bases, and 15 bases separated the two germline ends. This chain's CDR3 is CASRIRELIGELFF. In DNA form, the CDR3 reads TGTGCCAGTAGGATTCGCGAATTGATCGGGGAGCTGTTTTTT.

The V and J genes are TRBV14 and TRBJ2-7, with D possibly TRBD2 on 5 matching bases. V gave up 3 bases and J gave up 5 bases, with 17 bases separating them. CDR1 and CDR2 (germline): SGHDN, FVKESK. The CDR3 loop spans 15 amino acids. The CDR3 DNA is TGTGCCAGCAGCCATTATACGGGATCAGACCACGAGCAGTACTTC. This encodes CASSHYTGSDHEQYF. The full variable domain, completed using reference TRBV14 and TRBJ2-7, is EAGVTQFPSHSVIEKGQTVTLRCDPISGHDNLYWYRRVMGKEIKFLLHFVKESKQDESGMPNNRFLAERTGGTYSTLKVQPAELEDSGVYFCASSHYTGSDHEQYFGPGTRLTVT.

The chain carries TRBV11-2 and TRBJ2-7, with D possibly matching TRBD1 (6 bases). V lost 1 base, J lost 3 bases, and 10 bases lay in between. Germline V lookup: CDR1 SGHAT, CDR2 FQNNGV. There are 14 residues in the CDR3. The CDR3 DNA follows: TGTGCCAGCAGCTTAGGGATCAGGGGCTACGAGCAGTACTTC. Translating it yields CASSLGIRGYEQYF.

This chain uses TRBV10-3 with TRBJ2-1; a possible D gene is TRBD2 (6 bases). The CDR3 has 13 residues. In germline, CDR1 is ENHRY, CDR2 SYGVKD. Trimming removed 3 bases from V and 10 bases from J, with 13 bases in between. The CDR3: CAISDQRTIEQFF. The CDR3 DNA sequence: TGTGCCATCAGTGACCAACGGACTATCGAGCAGTTCTTC.

This chain joins TRBV19 and TRBJ1-5, with 9 bases matching TRBD1. With 5 bases clipped from V and 1 base from J, the junction kept 15 bases outside the gene matches. CDR3 length equals 19 residues. Germline V CDR1 and CDR2: LNHDA, SQIVND (reference sequence). The CDR3 spells CASSPTGTGIRPSNQPQHF. The CDR3, as DNA: TGTGCCAGTAGTCCTACCGGGACAGGGATCCGCCCAAGCAATCAGCCCCAGCATTTT.

The chain couples TRBV12-3 or TRBV12-4 to TRBJ2-7; D unresolved. This CDR3 region has 11 residues. Between the trimmed V and J ends, which lost 6 bases and 4 bases, there was a span of 7 bases. CDR3 loop: CASSYRYEQYF. For the CDR3, the DNA is TGTGCCAGCAGCTATCGATACGAGCAGTACTTC.

J is TRBJ1-2 and V is TRBV28; perhaps TRBD1 as D (5 bases). V dropped 5 bases and J dropped 5 bases, with 12 bases sitting between them. This CDR3 is built from 13 residues. CDR1 MDHEN and CDR2 SYDVKM come from the germline V gene. The CDR3 here is CASSLRQLYGYTF. In DNA form, the CDR3 reads TGTGCCAGCAGTCTCCGACAGCTATATGGCTACACCTTC.

This clone occurred once. The DNA of the CDR3 is TGTGCCAGTACTCCACTCCAGGGGGCTTTAATCGATGGCTACACCTTC. Translated, it gives CASTPLQGALIDGYTF. This chain joins TRBV19 and TRBJ1-2, with 8 nucleotides matching TRBD1. The CDR3 consists of 16 residues. V lost 7 bases and J lost 6; bases outside the gene matches: 16. Germline CDR1 is LNHDA and CDR2 is SQIVND (reference sequence).

This chain connects TRBV19 to TRBJ1-1; 7 bases are a match to TRBD1. Germline V lookup: CDR1 LNHDA, CDR2 SQIVND (reference sequence). The V and J ends lost 6 bases and 4 bases, in that order; junction bases with no gene match: 11. This CDR3 spans 15 amino acids. CDR3 DNA sequence: TGTGCCAGTAGCGACAGGGCCACGGTCGTCACTGAAGCTTTCTTT. Translated, it gives CASSDRATVVTEAFF.

V gene TRBV7-9 combines with J gene TRBJ1-6; D uncertain. With 1 base removed from V and 10 bases from J, the gap between germline ends came to 8 bases. Germline V gives CDR1 SEHNR, CDR2 FQNEAQ (reference sequence). The CDR3 has 13 amino acids. CDR3 bases: TGTGCCAGCAGCTTAGTTGCGGGGTCACCCCTCCACTTT. Translated, it gives CASSLVAGSPLHF. The full variable domain, in which reference TRBV7-9 and TRBJ1-6 provide the parts outside the CDR3, is DTGVSQNPRHKITKRGQNVTFRCDPISEHNRLYWYRQTLGQGPEFLTYFQNEAQLEKSRLLSDRFSAERPKGSFSTLEIQRTEQGDSAMYLCASSLVAGSPLHFGNGTRLTVT.

This clone is a singleton in its sample. CDR3 residues: CASSKTSQGGISSGANVLTF. DNA for the CDR3: TGTGCCAGCAGTAAGACGTCGCAGGGGGGTATAAGCTCTGGGGCCAACGTCCTGACTTTC. The chain links TRBV7-6 to TRBJ2-6; D may be TRBD1 (7 bases). CDR1 and CDR2 (germline): SGHVS, FNYEAQ. The germline V and J ends were trimmed by 6 bases and 0 bases, with 24 bases remaining between them. The CDR3 sequence is 20 residues long.

The V gene is TRBV28, the J gene TRBJ1-5; 7 positions agree with TRBD1. After removal of 0 bases from V and 2 bases from J, the junction contained 10 bases not matched to a gene. This CDR3 comprises 18 residues. The germline V gene has CDR1 MDHEN and CDR2 SYDVKM. The CDR3 here is CASSLWGDSQRRNQPQHF. CDR3 sequence (DNA): TGTGCCAGCAGTTTATGGGGGGACAGCCAAAGGCGCAATCAGCCCCAGCATTTT.

V gene TRBV4-2 combines with J gene TRBJ2-1; 8 bases align to TRBD2. This CDR3 has 15 amino acids. CDR1 is LGHNA and CDR2 is YNFKEQ in the germline V gene. Germline trimming cut 5 bases from V and 8 bases from J; bases unmatched to any gene: 11. The CDR3 is CASSYQAGDRDEQFF. Written as DNA, the CDR3 is TGTGCCAGCAGCTATCAAGCGGGAGATAGGGATGAGCAGTTCTTC.

The chain carries TRBV27 and TRBJ2-7; 9 bases agree with TRBD2. Germline CDR1 MNHEY, CDR2 SMNVEV (reference sequence). The CDR3 covers 12 residues. Germline trimming cut 5 bases from V and 4 bases from J; bases unmatched to any gene: 0. CDR3 sequence (DNA): TGTGCCAGCAGTGCGGGAGGGTACGAGCAGTACTTC. This translates into CASSAGGYEQYF.

The chain couples TRBV5-1 to TRBJ2-7, with TRBD2 matching 7 bases. V shed 4 bases, J shed 7 bases, and the junction held 8 bases outside the gene matches. Germline CDR1 is SGHRS and CDR2 is YFSETQ. This CDR3 contains 13 residues. This CDR3 is CASSLMRGYEQYF. In DNA form, the CDR3 reads TGCGCCAGCAGCCTGATGCGGGGGTATGAGCAGTACTTC.

This sequence joins TRBV4-3 and TRBJ2-7; 8 bases fit TRBD1. V gave up 4 bases and J gave up 3 bases; unmatched junction bases: 8. Germline V lookup: CDR1 LGHNA, CDR2 YSLEER. The CDR3 has 15 residues. CDR3: CASSPSGTGDYEQYF. CDR3 nucleotide sequence: TGCGCCAGCAGCCCATCCGGGACAGGAGACTACGAGCAGTACTTC.

On this clone: The sample holds other DNA sequences that translate to the same CDR3. The rearrangement uses TRBV29-1 and TRBJ2-7; 7 bases line up with TRBD2. V gave up 4 bases and J gave up 4 bases; unmatched junction bases: 1. The CDR3 spans 11 residues. Per germline, CDR1 SQVTM and CDR2 ANQGSEA. In DNA form, the CDR3 reads TGCAGCGTTGGGGGGGGTTACGAGCAGTACTTC. It yields the protein CSVGGGYEQYF.

The chain recombines TRBV5-1 with TRBJ2-1, with 7 bases aligning to TRBD2. Trimming cost V 4 bases and J 6 bases; bases outside gene matches: 4. The CDR3 extends over 13 amino acids. In germline, CDR1 is SGHRS, CDR2 YFSETQ. CDR3 in amino acids: CASSGTSANEQFF. The CDR3 coding sequence is TGCGCCAGCAGCGGAACTAGCGCCAATGAGCAGTTCTTC.